This is a list of T cell receptor beta chains from one sample in a study of blood T cell repertoires in COVID-19. Data came from immunoSEQ multiplex PCR; TCRdb stores just in-frame clones and leaves some out. The table lists about 140,000 clones, around 86% of them singletons. Sequences were obtained from peripheral blood. All receptors derive from a man in his fifties who had recovered from COVID-19. Each CDR3 is given with its conserved first and last residue. A D gene is named only where the DNA matches it firmly. Clone size is given for some rows only: seen once, a few or many times, or a class if the clone is expanded.

v_call: TRBV19; clone_size: once; d_call: TRBD1; j_call: TRBJ2-7; cdr3_aa: CASSNGVGGGEQYF; cdr3_nt: TGTGCCAGTAGTAACGGGGTAGGGGGCGGCGAGCAGTACTTC
v_call: TRBV19; clone_size: -; d_call: TRBD1; j_call: TRBJ1-2; cdr3_aa: CASSIDRVGTGNYGYTF; cdr3_nt: TGTGCCAGTAGTATAGATCGGGTTGGGACAGGGAACTATGGCTACACCTTC
v_call: TRBV19; clone_size: -; d_call: TRBD1; j_call: TRBJ1-5; cdr3_aa: CASSKPGQSNQPQHF; cdr3_nt: TGTGCCAGTAGTAAACCGGGACAGAGCAATCAGCCCCAGCATTTT
v_call: TRBV4-3; clone_size: few; d_call: -; j_call: TRBJ1-2; cdr3_aa: CASSQDSYYGYTF; cdr3_nt: TGCGCCAGCAGCCAAGATTCCTACTATGGCTACACCTTC
v_call: TRBV10-1; clone_size: few; d_call: -; j_call: TRBJ2-2; cdr3_aa: CASTSFHGHGPGELFF; cdr3_nt: TGCGCCAGCACCTCTTTCCACGGACACGGCCCCGGGGAGCTGTTTTTT
v_call: TRBV5-1; clone_size: -; d_call: TRBD1; j_call: TRBJ2-7; cdr3_aa: CASSLPTGVSHEQYF; cdr3_nt: TGCGCCAGCAGCTTGCCTACAGGGGTTTCCCACGAGCAGTACTTC
v_call: TRBV19; clone_size: -; d_call: TRBD1; j_call: TRBJ1-2; cdr3_aa: CATNSGTGTYYGYTF; cdr3_nt: TGTGCCACCAACTCCGGGACAGGGACGTACTATGGCTACACCTTC
v_call: TRBV3-1/TRBV3-2; clone_size: -; d_call: TRBD2; j_call: TRBJ2-3; cdr3_aa: CASSQASGGADTQYF; cdr3_nt: TGTGCCAGCAGCCAGGCTAGCGGGGGGGCAGATACGCAGTATTTT
v_call: TRBV7-9; clone_size: -; d_call: -; j_call: TRBJ1-3; cdr3_aa: CASSLTYSISGNTIYF; cdr3_nt: TGTGCCAGCAGCTTAACTTACTCCATCTCTGGAAACACCATATATTTT
v_call: TRBV7-2; clone_size: many; d_call: -; j_call: TRBJ1-3; cdr3_aa: CASEGAGNTIYF; cdr3_nt: TGTGCCAGCGAAGGGGCTGGAAACACCATATATTTT
v_call: TRBV3-1/TRBV3-2; clone_size: -; d_call: TRBD1; j_call: TRBJ1-5; cdr3_aa: CASSQGTGNSNQPQHF; cdr3_nt: TGTGCCAGCAGCCAAGGGACAGGTAATAGCAATCAGCCCCAGCATTTT
v_call: TRBV5-6; clone_size: -; d_call: -; j_call: TRBJ1-1; cdr3_aa: CASSSLFRGTEAFF; cdr3_nt: TGTGCCAGCAGCTCTCTATTCCGGGGCACTGAAGCTTTCTTT
v_call: TRBV6-2/TRBV6-3; clone_size: -; d_call: -; j_call: TRBJ1-2; cdr3_aa: CASSYSGRGYYGYTF; cdr3_nt: TGTGCCAGCAGTTACTCGGGCAGGGGATACTATGGCTACACCTTC
v_call: TRBV5-6; clone_size: -; d_call: -; j_call: TRBJ2-7; cdr3_aa: CASSPGSRHYEQYF; cdr3_nt: TGTGCCAGCAGCCCCGGGTCTCGCCACTACGAGCAGTACTTC
v_call: TRBV20-1; clone_size: -; d_call: TRBD2; j_call: TRBJ2-1; cdr3_aa: CSASDPAGAYNEQFF; cdr3_nt: TGCAGTGCTAGTGATCCAGCGGGGGCCTACAATGAGCAGTTCTTC
v_call: TRBV4-3; clone_size: -; d_call: TRBD2; j_call: TRBJ2-3; cdr3_aa: CASSKTTSGGSDTQYF; cdr3_nt: TGCGCCAGCAGCAAAACAACTAGCGGGGGGTCAGATACGCAGTATTTT
v_call: TRBV27; clone_size: -; d_call: TRBD1; j_call: TRBJ1-1; cdr3_aa: CASSLRDRGPHTEAFF; cdr3_nt: TGTGCCAGCAGTCTCCGGGACAGGGGGCCGCATACTGAAGCTTTCTTT
v_call: TRBV6-5; clone_size: -; d_call: -; j_call: TRBJ2-2; cdr3_aa: CASSYVTVRTGELFF; cdr3_nt: TGTGCCAGCAGTTACGTGACAGTTAGAACCGGGGAGCTGTTTTTT
v_call: TRBV30; clone_size: -; d_call: -; j_call: TRBJ1-6; cdr3_aa: CAWTDNSPLHF; cdr3_nt: TGTGCCTGGACCGATAATTCACCCCTCCACTTT
v_call: TRBV10-2; clone_size: -; d_call: TRBD1; j_call: TRBJ2-1; cdr3_aa: CASSGDSYNEQFF; cdr3_nt: TGCGCCAGCAGTGGGGACAGCTACAATGAGCAGTTCTTC
v_call: TRBV12-3/TRBV12-4; clone_size: -; d_call: TRBD1; j_call: TRBJ1-6; cdr3_aa: CASSANRGSPLHF; cdr3_nt: TGTGCCAGCAGTGCCAACAGGGGTTCACCCCTCCACTTT
v_call: TRBV19; clone_size: -; d_call: -; j_call: TRBJ1-5; cdr3_aa: CASSIIDRLNQPQHF; cdr3_nt: TGTGCCAGTAGTATTATAGACAGGCTCAATCAGCCCCAGCATTTT
v_call: TRBV2; clone_size: -; d_call: TRBD1; j_call: TRBJ1-2; cdr3_aa: CASAPGGTGHGYTF; cdr3_nt: TGTGCCAGCGCCCCGGGAGGGACAGGGCATGGCTACACCTTC
v_call: TRBV20-1; clone_size: -; d_call: -; j_call: TRBJ2-5; cdr3_aa: CSAERETQYF; cdr3_nt: TGCAGTGCCGAGAGGGAGACCCAGTACTTC
v_call: TRBV2; clone_size: -; d_call: TRBD1; j_call: TRBJ1-2; cdr3_aa: CASTRQGFGGYTF; cdr3_nt: TGTGCCAGCACTCGACAGGGGTTCGGAGGCTACACCTTC
v_call: TRBV5-6; clone_size: -; d_call: TRBD1; j_call: TRBJ2-4; cdr3_aa: CASSGTGLDIQYF; cdr3_nt: TGTGCCAGCAGCGGGACAGGGCTCGACATTCAGTACTTC
v_call: TRBV19; clone_size: -; d_call: TRBD1; j_call: TRBJ1-4; cdr3_aa: CASSALDRGEKLFF; cdr3_nt: TGTGCCAGTAGTGCTCTCGACAGGGGTGAAAAACTGTTTTTT
v_call: TRBV5-1; clone_size: -; d_call: -; j_call: TRBJ2-5; cdr3_aa: CASNGGSGETQYF; cdr3_nt: TGCGCCAGCAATGGGGGCAGCGGAGAGACCCAGTACTTC
v_call: TRBV5-4; clone_size: -; d_call: -; j_call: TRBJ1-1; cdr3_aa: CASSLDGRGRNTEAFF; cdr3_nt: TGTGCCAGCAGCTTGGACGGCAGGGGTCGGAACACTGAAGCTTTCTTT
v_call: TRBV5-8; clone_size: -; d_call: TRBD1; j_call: TRBJ2-5; cdr3_aa: CASSWDRNF; cdr3_nt: TGTGCCAGCAGCTGGGACAGAAACTTC
v_call: TRBV7-2; clone_size: -; d_call: TRBD1; j_call: TRBJ2-7; cdr3_aa: CASSLGSDRDGEQYF; cdr3_nt: TGTGCCAGCAGCTTAGGCTCGGACAGGGACGGTGAGCAGTACTTC
v_call: TRBV11-3; clone_size: -; d_call: -; j_call: TRBJ2-1; cdr3_aa: CASSPTRYNEQFF; cdr3_nt: TGTGCCAGCAGCCCAACTAGATACAATGAGCAGTTCTTC
v_call: TRBV2; clone_size: -; d_call: -; j_call: TRBJ1-5; cdr3_aa: CASSESLSNQPQHF; cdr3_nt: TGTGCCAGCAGTGAATCACTCAGCAATCAGCCCCAGCATTTT
v_call: TRBV7-9; clone_size: -; d_call: -; j_call: TRBJ1-3; cdr3_aa: CASSFPGTTSGNTIYF; cdr3_nt: TGTGCCAGCAGCTTCCCCGGGACTACCTCTGGAAACACCATATATTTT
v_call: TRBV7-6; clone_size: -; d_call: -; j_call: TRBJ2-7; cdr3_aa: CASGRQAAYEQYF; cdr3_nt: TGTGCCAGCGGGAGACAGGCTGCCTACGAGCAGTACTTC
v_call: TRBV7-6; clone_size: -; d_call: TRBD2; j_call: TRBJ2-1; cdr3_aa: CASSLGRLAGLVQQFF; cdr3_nt: TGTGCCAGCAGCTTAGGACGACTAGCGGGGTTGGTGCAGCAGTTCTTC
v_call: TRBV7-9; clone_size: -; d_call: -; j_call: TRBJ1-5; cdr3_aa: CASSPLEGPQHF; cdr3_nt: TGTGCCAGCAGCCCCCTCGAGGGGCCCCAGCATTTT
v_call: TRBV3-1/TRBV3-2; clone_size: -; d_call: -; j_call: TRBJ1-6; cdr3_aa: CASSQEASGSPLHF; cdr3_nt: TGTGCCAGCAGCCAAGAGGCCTCCGGGTCACCCCTCCACTTT
v_call: TRBV18; clone_size: -; d_call: -; j_call: TRBJ1-2; cdr3_aa: CASSVGRDYGYTF; cdr3_nt: TGTGCCAGCTCAGTGGGGCGCGATTATGGCTACACCTTC
v_call: TRBV27; clone_size: -; d_call: TRBD1; j_call: TRBJ2-3; cdr3_aa: CASSHRQGITTSTDTQYF; cdr3_nt: TGTGCCAGCAGCCATAGACAGGGGATAACCACTAGCACAGATACGCAGTATTTT
v_call: TRBV7-3; clone_size: -; d_call: -; j_call: TRBJ2-1; cdr3_aa: CASSLGHISSYNEQFF; cdr3_nt: TGTGCCAGCAGCTTAGGACACATCAGCTCCTACAATGAGCAGTTCTTC
v_call: TRBV27; clone_size: -; d_call: TRBD1; j_call: TRBJ1-1; cdr3_aa: CASSLSPLRQGGTEAFF; cdr3_nt: TGTGCCAGCAGTTTATCCCCTCTCCGACAGGGGGGCACTGAAGCTTTCTTT
v_call: TRBV7-2; clone_size: -; d_call: TRBD2; j_call: TRBJ2-7; cdr3_aa: CASSLSSGGAKSYEQYF; cdr3_nt: TGTGCCAGCAGCTTATCTAGCGGGGGCGCGAAGTCCTACGAGCAGTACTTC
v_call: TRBV6-1; clone_size: -; d_call: TRBD1; j_call: TRBJ2-2; cdr3_aa: CASSDLGQGRTGELFF; cdr3_nt: TGTGCCAGCAGTGATTTGGGACAGGGGCGCACCGGGGAGCTGTTTTTT
v_call: TRBV7-2; clone_size: few; d_call: TRBD1; j_call: TRBJ1-6; cdr3_aa: CASSATGGAGSPLHF; cdr3_nt: TGTGCCAGCAGCGCCACAGGGGGCGCGGGGTCACCCCTCCACTTT
v_call: TRBV19; clone_size: -; d_call: -; j_call: TRBJ1-5; cdr3_aa: CASRTVGNQPQHF; cdr3_nt: TGTGCCAGTAGGACAGTTGGCAATCAGCCCCAGCATTTT
v_call: TRBV7-9; clone_size: few; d_call: -; j_call: TRBJ2-7; cdr3_aa: CASSLDQGQTEQYF; cdr3_nt: TGTGCCAGCAGCTTAGATCAGGGGCAGACCGAGCAGTACTTC
v_call: TRBV6-1; clone_size: -; d_call: TRBD1; j_call: TRBJ1-5; cdr3_aa: CASSGTPGTGGGQPQHF; cdr3_nt: TGTGCCAGCAGTGGAACCCCCGGGACAGGGGGAGGACAGCCCCAGCATTTT
v_call: TRBV6-2/TRBV6-3; clone_size: -; d_call: TRBD2; j_call: TRBJ2-1; cdr3_aa: CASSYYPGGQFF; cdr3_nt: TGTGCCAGCAGTTACTATCCGGGAGGGCAGTTCTTC
v_call: TRBV6-5; clone_size: -; d_call: -; j_call: TRBJ1-6; cdr3_aa: CASSLLTGNSPLHF; cdr3_nt: TGTGCCAGCAGTTTACTTACCGGGAATTCACCCCTCCACTTT
v_call: TRBV7-9; clone_size: -; d_call: -; j_call: TRBJ1-6; cdr3_aa: CASSLRVDNSPLHF; cdr3_nt: TGTGCCAGCAGCTTACGGGTGGATAATTCACCCCTCCACTTT
v_call: TRBV5-1; clone_size: -; d_call: TRBD1; j_call: TRBJ2-1; cdr3_aa: CASSVSGTGSFVQFF; cdr3_nt: TGCGCCAGCAGCGTCTCCGGGACAGGGAGTTTTGTGCAGTTCTTC
v_call: TRBV7-2; clone_size: -; d_call: TRBD2; j_call: TRBJ2-7; cdr3_aa: CASSTQSGAYEQYF; cdr3_nt: TGTGCCAGCAGCACGCAAAGCGGGGCCTACGAGCAGTACTTC
v_call: TRBV5-4; clone_size: -; d_call: TRBD1; j_call: TRBJ1-2; cdr3_aa: CASSLGRGHLGYTF; cdr3_nt: TGTGCCAGCAGCTTAGGCAGGGGGCATTTGGGCTACACCTTC
v_call: TRBV7-9; clone_size: -; d_call: TRBD1; j_call: TRBJ1-6; cdr3_aa: CASSLNRDRNSPLHF; cdr3_nt: TGTGCCAGCAGCTTAAACCGGGACAGGAATTCACCCCTCCACTTT